The clone carrying this T cell receptor (beta chain) occurred a few times. Its antigen is not known. Produced via immunoSEQ multiplex PCR; TCRdb's table is partial and in-frame only. This sample has 2,000 to 2,500 clones; about 40% occur once, and the top ten carry 15% to 20%. This sample stems from a study of immune evolution from preneoplasia to lung adenocarcinoma. The V end lost 0 bases, the J end lost 8 bases, and 14 bases lay between the germline ends. Germline CDR1 reads SGHRS; CDR2 reads YFSETQ. This CDR3 region has 15 residues. Findings of the study overall: Later-stage lesions appeared to have more T cells, more diversity, less clonality.

Between about 2014 and 2018, patients underwent resection in Japan or China. This sequence was found in a person aged 60-79 years with lung adenocarcinoma. The V call is TRBV5-1, the J call TRBJ1-4; D possibly corresponds to TRBD1 (5 bases). Sequences were obtained from FFPE adjacent normal lung tissue. CDR3 region: CASSLAAGRHEKLFF. The DNA for the CDR3 is TGCGCCAGCAGCTTGGCGGCAGGGCGACACGAAAAACTGTTTTTT. Based on the CDR3 plus reference TRBV5-1 and TRBJ1-4, the full variable domain is KAGVTQTPRYLIKTRGQQVTLSCSPISGHRSVSWYQQTPGQGLQFLFEYFSETQRNKGNFPGRFSGRQFSNSRSEMNVSTLELGDSALYLCASSLAAGRHEKLFFGSGTQLSVL.